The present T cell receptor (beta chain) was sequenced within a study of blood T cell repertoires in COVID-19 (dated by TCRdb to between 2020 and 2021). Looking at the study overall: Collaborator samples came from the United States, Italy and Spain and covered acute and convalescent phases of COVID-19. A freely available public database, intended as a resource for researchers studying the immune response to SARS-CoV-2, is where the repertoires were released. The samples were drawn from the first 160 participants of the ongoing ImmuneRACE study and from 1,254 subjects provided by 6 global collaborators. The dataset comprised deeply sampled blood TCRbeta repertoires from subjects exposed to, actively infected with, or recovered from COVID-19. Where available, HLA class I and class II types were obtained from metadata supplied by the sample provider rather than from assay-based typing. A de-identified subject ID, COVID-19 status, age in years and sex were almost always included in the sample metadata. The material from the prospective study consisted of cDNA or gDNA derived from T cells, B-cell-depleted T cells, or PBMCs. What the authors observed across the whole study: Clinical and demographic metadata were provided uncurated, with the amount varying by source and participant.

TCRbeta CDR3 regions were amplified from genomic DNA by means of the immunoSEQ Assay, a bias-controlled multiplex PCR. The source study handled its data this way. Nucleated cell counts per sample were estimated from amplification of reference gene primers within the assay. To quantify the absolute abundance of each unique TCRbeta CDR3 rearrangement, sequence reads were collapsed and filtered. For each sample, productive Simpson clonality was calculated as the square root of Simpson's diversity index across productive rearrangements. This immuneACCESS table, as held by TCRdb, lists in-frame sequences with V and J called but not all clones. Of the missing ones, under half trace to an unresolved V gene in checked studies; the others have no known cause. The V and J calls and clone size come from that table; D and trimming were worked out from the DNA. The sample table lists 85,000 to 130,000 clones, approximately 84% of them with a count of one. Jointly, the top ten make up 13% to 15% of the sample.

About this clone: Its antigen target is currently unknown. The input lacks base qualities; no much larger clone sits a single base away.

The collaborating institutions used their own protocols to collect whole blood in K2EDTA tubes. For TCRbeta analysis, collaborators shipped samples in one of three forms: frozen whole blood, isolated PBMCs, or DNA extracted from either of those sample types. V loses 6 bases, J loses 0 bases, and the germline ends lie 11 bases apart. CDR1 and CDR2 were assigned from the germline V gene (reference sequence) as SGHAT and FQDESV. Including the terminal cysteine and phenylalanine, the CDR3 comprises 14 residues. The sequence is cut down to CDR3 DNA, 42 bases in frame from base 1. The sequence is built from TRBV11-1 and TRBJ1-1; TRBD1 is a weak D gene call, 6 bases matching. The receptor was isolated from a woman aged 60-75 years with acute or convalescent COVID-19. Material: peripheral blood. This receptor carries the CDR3 CASRGQGLNTEAFF. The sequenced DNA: TGTGCCAGCAGGGGTCAGGGGTTGAACACTGAAGCTTTCTTT.